This T cell receptor (beta chain) was sequenced for a study of metastatic and nonmetastatic thyroid tumors (dated by TCRdb to about 2020). Study-wide context: The researchers compared repertoires between peripheral blood samples and tumor or nodule tissue samples from patients with malignant or benign thyroid disease. Study-level results and caveats: TCR beta diversity was reported as significantly higher in malignant tumors than in benign nodules, in both blood and tumor samples.

In the germline V gene (reference sequence), CDR1 corresponds to LGHDT and CDR2 to YNNKEL. At the junction V is shortened by 4 bases and J by 2 bases, with 22 bases in between. Reading from cysteine to phenylalanine, the CDR3 counts 18 amino acids. Only the CDR3 DNA stays, 54 bases, in frame from base 1. This clone was seen a handful of times. Its cognate antigen has yet to be identified. No qualities accompany the bases; no much larger clone lies one base away. Other DNA sequences in this sample translate to the same CDR3. No treatment had been received by any patient before thyroid surgery. Patient clinical samples collected from the early 2010s to the late 2010s were retrospectively analysed using T-cell receptor beta sequencing. Library preparation used PCR. The instrument was an Illumina HiSeq 4000. High-throughput sequencing was used to profile the TCR beta-chain CDR3 region of each patient. The source study handled its data this way. The researchers built a classifier to tell apart papillary thyroid cancer patients with distant metastasis, based on CDR3 differences among clinicopathological groups. Repertoire diversity was assessed with the Shannon index, and tumor-blood repertoire similarity with the Morisita-Horn index. The public reads were run again by TCRdb, first through fastp at Q25 and then through MiXCR, and only productive beta chains were kept. TCRdb's processing, not the authors', yielded these V and J calls. Present in this sample are more than 65,000 clones, over 12% of which were seen just once. The ten most abundant clones make up over 6.5% of the sample.

Source material: blood. This receptor chain uses TRBV3-1 and TRBJ2-3; the D gene assignment is perhaps TRBD1 or TRBD2, with each matching 5 bases. This clonotype originated in a male donor with papillary thyroid cancer or a benign thyroid nodule (not recorded which). Some clones in this sample may be carry-over from other donors' samples. This receptor carries the CDR3 CASSPSGRPWFDTDTQYF. The sequenced DNA is TGTGCCAGCAGCCCCTCGGGGCGGCCGTGGTTTGACACAGATACGCAGTATTTT.